Described below is a single TCR beta chain sequence and its context. Original handling: Estimated nucleated cell counts came from reference gene primer amplification. Clones were sequenced by immunoSEQ multiplex PCR, and TCRdb holds only the in-frame ones, with some missing. V and J calls and clone size come straight from that table; D and trimming were deduced from the DNA. The sample records 65,000 to 80,000 clones, 87% being singletons. The record originates from a study of blood T cell repertoires in COVID-19. Study background: The samples span acute and convalescent COVID-19 from the United States, Italy and Spain. From T cells, B-cell-depleted T cells, or PBMCs came the material, which was cDNA or gDNA.

The sample was peripheral blood. This clonotype was sampled from a man aged 45-65 years with active COVID-19.

The CDR3 spells CASSQGGTSTGELFF. In DNA, the CDR3 is TGTGCCAGCAGCCAGGGCGGTACAAGCACCGGGGAGCTGTTTTTT. The genes are TRBV6-5 and TRBJ2-2, with a tentative D call TRBD1 (5 bases). V was clipped by 6 bases and J by 4 bases, with 15 bases between them. The CDR3 contains 15 residues. Per the germline V gene, CDR1 is MNHEY and CDR2 is SVGAGI.